This T cell receptor beta chain stems from a study of CD8+ T cells in alopecia areata (dated by TCRdb to 2016 to 2019). For the wider study: In both human patients and the C3H/HeJ mouse model, the study applied high-throughput TCRbeta sequencing to look at T cell clonal expansion in alopecia areata. TCRbeta CDR3 regions were amplified by immunoSEQ multiplex PCR with 35 Vbeta forward and 13 Jbeta reverse primers. RNA came from the PAXgene miRNA kit for fixed scalp, the miRNeasy kit for PBMCs, and the RNeasy kit for mouse skin. Scalp clonality was compared across normal scalp (n=4), patchy alopecia areata scalp (n=8), and alopecia totalis/universalis scalp (n=8). Human TCRbeta sequencing covered scalp tissue and sorted CD4+ and CD8+ peripheral blood T cells from patchy and totalis/universalis alopecia areata patients and healthy controls.

Comment on this clone: Its binding antigen is unknown. No base quality values were provided; no much bigger clone lies one nucleotide off.

Overall study results and their limits: Shared TCR sequences between patients were less evident than in mice, which may be partly attributable to HLA diversity in the patient population. Higher clonality and more expanded CD8+ clones were observed in lesional scalp than in normal scalp, particularly in alopecia totalis/universalis, a finding suggestive of antigenic drive. Resident alphabeta T cells in normal human skin are also sequenced, complicating scalp TCR repertoire analysis, unlike mouse skin dominated by gammadelta T cells.

Preparation of the library involved the immunoSEQ multiplex PCR assay. For TCR sequencing, RNA was extracted from every sample and reverse transcribed into cDNA to serve as template. First-strand cDNA was synthesized using SuperScript III with a 2:1 mix of oligo-dT and random hexamers. A synthetic immune receptor repertoire was used to gauge amplification bias, and whatever bias remained was removed computationally. The study's own analysis went as follows. After raw reads were preprocessed to remove errors, the CDR3 was defined following IMGT conventions as running from the conserved cysteine to phenylalanine. Clonality was calculated as 1 minus Shannon entropy normalized by log2 of the number of productive unique TCRs. Whether scalp clones were CD4 or CD8 was inferred by matching scalp TCRbeta sequences against CD4 and CD8 repertoires sorted from blood. TCRdb obtained this table from immuneACCESS and retained in-frame rearrangements with V and J assigned. These tables miss some clones; where compared with another copy, unresolved V genes account for less than half of the shortfall, and the remainder is unexplained. That table supplies the V and J calls and clone size; D and trimming were determined from the DNA. Counted in this sample were more than 95,000 clones; about 50% of them appeared once. Over 9.5% of the sample is held by the ten biggest clonotypes.

Lesional scalp punch biopsies and peripheral blood were obtained from alopecia areata patients. After PBMCs were isolated by density centrifugation and stained for CD3, CD4 and CD8, a FACSAria was used to sort CD4+ and CD8+ T cells. Untreated alopecia areata patients were recruited as part of a multicenter biomarker study. Blood CD8+ T cells from about 5 biomarker-study patients were further sorted into NKG2D-low and NKG2D-high fractions. Spanning cysteine to phenylalanine, the CDR3 consists of 11 amino acids. Solely the CDR3 DNA is kept, with 33 bases framed from the first base. CDR1 and CDR2 (MGHRA, YSYEKL) derive from the germline V gene. Trimming removed 3 bases from V and 9 bases from J, leaving 9 bases between the germline ends.

The chain couples TRBV4-1 to TRBJ2-7, with no confident D gene call. This sequence was found in a human donor with alopecia areata. The sample was NKG2D-low CD8+ T cells sorted from blood. The cell subset or site label, read with the paper, signifies: sorted CD8+ NKG2D-low blood T cells. The DNA reads as follows: TGCGCCAGCAGCCAGGATAGTAGGCAGTACTTC. This encodes CASSQDSRQYF.